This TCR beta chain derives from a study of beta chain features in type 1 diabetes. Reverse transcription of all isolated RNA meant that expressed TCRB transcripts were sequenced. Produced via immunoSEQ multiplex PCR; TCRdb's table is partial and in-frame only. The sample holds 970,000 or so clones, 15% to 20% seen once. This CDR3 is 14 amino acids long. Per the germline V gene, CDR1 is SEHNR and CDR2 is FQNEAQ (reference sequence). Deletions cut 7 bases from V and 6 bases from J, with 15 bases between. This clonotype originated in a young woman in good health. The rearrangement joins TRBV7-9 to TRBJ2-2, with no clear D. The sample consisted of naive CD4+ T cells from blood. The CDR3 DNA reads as TGTGCCAGCACCCACTTGGCCTCATCCGGGGAGCTGTTTTTT. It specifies CASTHLASSGELFF.